The clone carrying this T cell receptor beta chain showed up just a few times. Its antigen is as yet unknown. The entry originates in a study of T-cell memory formation after mild COVID-19. Study summary: The two donors had largely donor-specific TCR clusters. Findings and limits, study-wide: Pre-infection memory already had some responding clones, implying cross-reactive memory joined. While clones contracting from day 15 to 85 were balanced between CD4 and CD8, later expanders leaned CD4+.

Trimming cost V 4 bases and J 1 base, with 14 bases left between them. Germline assignment: CDR1 DFQATT and CDR2 SNEGSKA (reference sequence). The CDR3 totals 15 residues. MiXCR, applied by TCRdb to the 5' RACE reads, yields one record per CDR3 protein. The data contain roughly 140,000 distinct CDR3 sequences, roughly 13% of them singletons. V usage is TRBV20-1 and J usage is TRBJ2-1; no clear D. The receptor comes from an adult woman who had mild COVID-19 (a few samples of this study predate the infection). Cell type and time point are not known. What was sequenced was PBMCs or a T cell subset sorted from them (not recorded which). The CDR3 region has the DNA TGCAGTGCTATCCTAGTAGCTAGTTCCTACAATGAGCAGTTCTTC. This sequence encodes CSAILVASSYNEQFF.